The clone carrying this TCR beta chain was counted a single time. Its antigen is not known. Distinct nucleotide sequences in the sample also encode this CDR3. The data stem from a study of shared clonotypes between healthy human individuals. Sequenced by immunoSEQ multiplex PCR; TCRdb stores in-frame clones only, minus some. The table has more than 2,000,000 clones, just over 90% seen once; the top ten hold roughly 0.15%. Study results and caveats: Naive CD4 clonotype sharing across a handful of donors was approximately 5%. Naive subsets, compared against memory subsets, generally had larger estimated richness values. Sequencing depth was expected to affect clonotype sharing among donors.

There are 14 residues in the CDR3. CDR1 is SGHRS, CDR2 YFSETQ, per germline. Trimming removed 2 bases from V and 1 base from J, with 10 bases in between. This chain connects TRBV5-1 to TRBJ2-7; D gene ambiguous. This clonotype originated in a man between 18 and 35 years old in good health. The specimen sequenced was naive CD4+ T cells sorted from blood. Subset meaning: CD45RA+ positively selected. The CDR3 region has the DNA TGCGCCAGCAGCTTAGGTGGGTTATCCTACGAGCAGTACTTC. Its translation: CASSLGGLSYEQYF.